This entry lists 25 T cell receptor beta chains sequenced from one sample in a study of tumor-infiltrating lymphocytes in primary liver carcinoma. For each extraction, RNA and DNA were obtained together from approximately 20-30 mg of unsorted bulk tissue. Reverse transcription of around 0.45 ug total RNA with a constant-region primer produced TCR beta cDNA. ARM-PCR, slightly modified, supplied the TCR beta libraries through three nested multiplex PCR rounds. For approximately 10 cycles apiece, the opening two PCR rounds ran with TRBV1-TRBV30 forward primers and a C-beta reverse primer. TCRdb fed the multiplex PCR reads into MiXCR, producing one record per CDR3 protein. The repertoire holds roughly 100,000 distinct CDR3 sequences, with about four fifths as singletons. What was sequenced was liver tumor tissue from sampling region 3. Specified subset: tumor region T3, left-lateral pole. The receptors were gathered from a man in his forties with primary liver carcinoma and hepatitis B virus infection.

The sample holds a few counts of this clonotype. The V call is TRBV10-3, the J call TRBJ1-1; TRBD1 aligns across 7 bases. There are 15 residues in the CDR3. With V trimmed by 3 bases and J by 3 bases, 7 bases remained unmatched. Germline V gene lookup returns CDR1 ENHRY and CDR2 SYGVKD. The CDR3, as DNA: TGTGCCATCAGTGATATCGGGGGGACAGACACTGAAGCTTTCTTT. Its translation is CAISDIGGTDTEAFF.

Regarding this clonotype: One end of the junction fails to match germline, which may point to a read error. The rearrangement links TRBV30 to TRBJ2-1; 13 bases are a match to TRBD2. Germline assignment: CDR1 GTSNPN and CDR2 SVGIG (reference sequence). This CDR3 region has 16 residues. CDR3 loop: CAWIAGLAGVGGERFF. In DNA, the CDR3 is TGTGCCTGGATTGCCGGACTAGCGGGAGTGGGAGGGGAGCGGTTCTTC.

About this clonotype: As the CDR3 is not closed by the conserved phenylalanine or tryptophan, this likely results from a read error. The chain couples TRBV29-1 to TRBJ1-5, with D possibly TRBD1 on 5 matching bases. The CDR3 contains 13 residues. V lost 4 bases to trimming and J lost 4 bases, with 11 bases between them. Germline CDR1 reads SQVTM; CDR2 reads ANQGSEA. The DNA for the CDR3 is TGCAGCGTTGGCGTGACAGCTAATCAGCCCCAGCATATT. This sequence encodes CSVGVTANQPQHI.

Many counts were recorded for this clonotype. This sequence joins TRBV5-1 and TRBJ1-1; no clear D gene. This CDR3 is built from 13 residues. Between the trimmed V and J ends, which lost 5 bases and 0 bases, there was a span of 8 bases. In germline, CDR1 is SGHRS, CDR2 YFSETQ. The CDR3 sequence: CASRPDMNTEAFF. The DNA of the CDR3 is TGCGCCAGCAGACCCGACATGAACACTGAAGCTTTCTTT. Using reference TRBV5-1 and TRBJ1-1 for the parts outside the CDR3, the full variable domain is KAGVTQTPRYLIKTRGQQVTLSCSPISGHRSVSWYQQTPGQGLQFLFEYFSETQRNKGNFPGRFSGRQFSNSRSEMNVSTLELGDSALYLCASRPDMNTEAFFGQGTRLTVV.

The CDR3 here is CASGENLMGAAIGGTQYF. In nucleotides, the CDR3 is TGTGCCAGTGGTGAAAATTTAATGGGGGCGGCCATTGGAGGGACCCAGTACTTC. V usage is TRBV6-1 and J usage is TRBJ2-5, with TRBD1 as a possible D gene (6 bases). Germline-derived CDR1 and CDR2 are MNHNS and SASEGT. CDR3 size: 18 residues. V shed 9 bases and J shed 7 bases, with 33 bases lying between them.

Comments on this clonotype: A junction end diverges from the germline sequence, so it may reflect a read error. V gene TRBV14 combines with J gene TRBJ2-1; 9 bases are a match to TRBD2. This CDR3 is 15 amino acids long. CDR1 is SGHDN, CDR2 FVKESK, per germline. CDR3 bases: TGTGCCAGTAGCCTTCGGACTAGCGTTTACCATGAGCAGTTCTTC. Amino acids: CASSLRTSVYHEQFF.

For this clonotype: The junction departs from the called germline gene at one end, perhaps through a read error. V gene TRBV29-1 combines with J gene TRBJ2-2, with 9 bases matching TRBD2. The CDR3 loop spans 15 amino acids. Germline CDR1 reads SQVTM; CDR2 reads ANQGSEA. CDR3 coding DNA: TGCAGCGTTGGGACTAGCGCGGTGAACATCGGGGAGCTGTCTTTT. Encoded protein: CSVGTSAVNIGELSF.

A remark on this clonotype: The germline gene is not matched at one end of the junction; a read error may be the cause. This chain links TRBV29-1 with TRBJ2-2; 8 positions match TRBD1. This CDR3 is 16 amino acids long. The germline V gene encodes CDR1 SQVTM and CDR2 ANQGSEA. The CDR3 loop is CSVEGLDRVGTRELFF. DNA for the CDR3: TGCAGTGTTGAAGGGTTGGACAGGGTGGGCACCCGGGAGCTGTTTTTT.

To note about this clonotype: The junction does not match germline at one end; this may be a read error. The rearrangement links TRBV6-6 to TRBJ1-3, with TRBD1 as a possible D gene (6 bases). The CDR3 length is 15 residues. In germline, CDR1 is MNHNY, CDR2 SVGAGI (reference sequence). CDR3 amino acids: CASSPRGGSGTTIYF. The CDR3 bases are TGTGCCAGCAGTCCCCGGGGGGGCTCTGGAACCACCATATATTTT.

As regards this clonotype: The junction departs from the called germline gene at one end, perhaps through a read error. The CDR3 reads CSARTSGGLSSYIEQFF. For the CDR3, the DNA is TGCAGTGCTAGGACTAGCGGGGGCCTGAGCTCCTACATTGAGCAATTCTTC. The chain recombines TRBV20-1 with TRBJ2-1, with 12 bases matching TRBD2. The germline V gene has CDR1 DFQATT and CDR2 SNEGSKA (reference sequence). This CDR3 is built from 17 residues.

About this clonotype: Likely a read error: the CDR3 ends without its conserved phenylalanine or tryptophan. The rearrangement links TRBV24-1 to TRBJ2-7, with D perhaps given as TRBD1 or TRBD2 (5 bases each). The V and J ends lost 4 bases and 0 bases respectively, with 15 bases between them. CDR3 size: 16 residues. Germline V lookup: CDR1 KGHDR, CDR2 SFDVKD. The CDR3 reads CATSDPGAGSSYEQYL. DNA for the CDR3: TGTGCCACCAGTGACCCTGGGGCAGGGAGCTCCTACGAGCAGTACCTC.

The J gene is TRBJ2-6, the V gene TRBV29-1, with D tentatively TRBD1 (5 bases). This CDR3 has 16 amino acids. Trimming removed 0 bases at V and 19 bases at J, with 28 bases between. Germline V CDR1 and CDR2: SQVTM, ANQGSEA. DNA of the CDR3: TGCAGCGTTGAAGACACCTCACAGAATACTGGGGCCAACGTCACTTTC. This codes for CSVEDTSQNTGANVTF.

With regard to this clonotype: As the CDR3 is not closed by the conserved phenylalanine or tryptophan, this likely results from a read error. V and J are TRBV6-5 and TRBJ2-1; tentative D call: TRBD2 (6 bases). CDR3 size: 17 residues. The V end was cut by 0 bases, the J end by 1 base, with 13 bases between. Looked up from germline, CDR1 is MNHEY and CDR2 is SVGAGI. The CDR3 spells CASSYSAGWVSYNEQFS. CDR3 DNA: TGTGCCAGCAGTTACTCCGCGGGGTGGGTATCCTACAATGAGCAGTTCTCC.

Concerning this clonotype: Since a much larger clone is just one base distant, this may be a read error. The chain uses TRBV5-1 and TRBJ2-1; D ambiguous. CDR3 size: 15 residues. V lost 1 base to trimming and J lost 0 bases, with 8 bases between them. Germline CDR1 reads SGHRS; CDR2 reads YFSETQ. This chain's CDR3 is CASSLYESSYNEQFF. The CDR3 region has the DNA TGCGCCAGCAGCTTGTACGAGAGCTCCTACAATGAGCAGTTCTTC.

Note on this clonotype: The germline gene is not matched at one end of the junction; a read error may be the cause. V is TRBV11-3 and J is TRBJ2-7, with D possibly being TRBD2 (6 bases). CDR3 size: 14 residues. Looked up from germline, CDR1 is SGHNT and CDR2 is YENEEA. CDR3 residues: CVSSPGGGDYEQYF. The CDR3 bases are TGTGTCAGCAGCCCTGGAGGCGGGGACTACGAGCAGTACTTC.

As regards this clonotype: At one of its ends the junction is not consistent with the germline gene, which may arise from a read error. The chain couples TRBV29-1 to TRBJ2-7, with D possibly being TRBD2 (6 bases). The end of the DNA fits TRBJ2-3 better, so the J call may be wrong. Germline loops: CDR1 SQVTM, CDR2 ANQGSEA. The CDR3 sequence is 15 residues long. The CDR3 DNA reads TGCATCGTTGAAGATCCGCGGGGCCCCTGGAGGGAGCAGTATTTT. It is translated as CIVEDPRGPWREQYF.

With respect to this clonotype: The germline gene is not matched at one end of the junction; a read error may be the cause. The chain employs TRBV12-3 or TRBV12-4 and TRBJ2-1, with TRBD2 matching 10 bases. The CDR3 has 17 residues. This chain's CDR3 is CASGFTSGIRPYNEQFF. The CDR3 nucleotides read TGTGCCAGCGGTTTCACTAGCGGGATAAGGCCCTACAATGAGCAGTTCTTC.

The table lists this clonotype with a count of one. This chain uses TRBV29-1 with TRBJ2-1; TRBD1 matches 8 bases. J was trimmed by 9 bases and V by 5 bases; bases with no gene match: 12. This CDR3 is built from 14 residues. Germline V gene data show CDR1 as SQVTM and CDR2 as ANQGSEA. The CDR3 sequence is CSVLLTGVTGEQFF. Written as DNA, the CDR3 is TGCAGCGTTCTCCTGACAGGGGTGACGGGTGAGCAGTTCTTC.

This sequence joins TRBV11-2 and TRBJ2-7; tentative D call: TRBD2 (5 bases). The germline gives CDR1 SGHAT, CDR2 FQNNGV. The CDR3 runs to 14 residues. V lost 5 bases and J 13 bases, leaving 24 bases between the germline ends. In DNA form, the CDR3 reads TGTGCCAGCAGCCTGCCAGATGTAACTCAGCGGAGTTACTTC. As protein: CASSLPDVTQRSYF.

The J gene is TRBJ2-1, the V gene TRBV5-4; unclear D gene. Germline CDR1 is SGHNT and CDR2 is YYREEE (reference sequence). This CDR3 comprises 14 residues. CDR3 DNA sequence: TGTACCGGCAGCTCCTCTGGGACCTACAATGAGCAGTTCTTC. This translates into CTGSSSGTYNEQFF.

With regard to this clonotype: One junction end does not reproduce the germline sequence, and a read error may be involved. Here the CDR3 DNA reads TGCAACGTTGAATTCGCAGCCGCCCAAGAGGCCCAGTACTTC. It encodes CNVEFAAAQEAQYF. This rearrangement joins TRBV29-1 to TRBJ2-5; D gene unclear. Per the germline V gene, CDR1 is SQVTM and CDR2 is ANQGSEA. The CDR3 extends over 14 amino acids.

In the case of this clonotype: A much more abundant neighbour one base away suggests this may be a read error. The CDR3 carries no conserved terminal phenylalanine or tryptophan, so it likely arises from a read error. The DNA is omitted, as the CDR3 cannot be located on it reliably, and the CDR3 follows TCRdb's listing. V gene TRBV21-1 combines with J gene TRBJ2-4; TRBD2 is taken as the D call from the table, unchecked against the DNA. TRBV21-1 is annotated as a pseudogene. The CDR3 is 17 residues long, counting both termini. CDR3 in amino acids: CASSNTVPSGRGDIQYS.

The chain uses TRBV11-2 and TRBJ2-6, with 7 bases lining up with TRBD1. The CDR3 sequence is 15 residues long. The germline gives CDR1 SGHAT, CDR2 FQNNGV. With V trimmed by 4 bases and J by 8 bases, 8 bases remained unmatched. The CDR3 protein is CASSWTGFGTNVLTF. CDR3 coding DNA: TGTGCCAGCAGCTGGACAGGCTTCGGGACCAACGTCCTGACTTTC. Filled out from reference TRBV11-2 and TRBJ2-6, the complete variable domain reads EAGVAQSPRYKIIEKRQSVAFWCNPISGHATLYWYQQILGQGPKLLIQFQNNGVVDDSQLPKDRFSAERLKGVDSTLKIQPAKLEDSAVYLCASSWTGFGTNVLTFGAGSRLTVL.

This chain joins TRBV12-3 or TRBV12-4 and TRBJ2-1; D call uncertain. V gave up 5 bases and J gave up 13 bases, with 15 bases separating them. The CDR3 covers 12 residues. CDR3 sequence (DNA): TGTGCCAGCAGTAACCGTCGCAATAAACAGTTCTTC. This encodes CASSNRRNKQFF.

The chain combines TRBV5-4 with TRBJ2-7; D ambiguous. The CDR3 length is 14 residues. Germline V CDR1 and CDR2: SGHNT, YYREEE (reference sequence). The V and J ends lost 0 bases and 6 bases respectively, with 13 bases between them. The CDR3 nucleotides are TGTGCCAGCAGCTTGGTCCCGAACTTCTGCGAGCAGTACTTC. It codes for CASSLVPNFCEQYF.